The 3 T cell receptor beta chains below all came from one sample that was sequenced in a study of Ad26.COV2.S vaccination and SARS-CoV-2 variants (dated by TCRdb to the early 2020s). Library preparation used the immunoSEQ multiplex PCR assay. The table was pulled from immuneACCESS by TCRdb, which kept in-frame rearrangements only. Such tables lose some clones; where checked, under half of the loss comes from unresolved V genes, and the rest has no known cause. The sample contains about 220,000 clones, roughly 90% of them found a single time. The biggest ten clones account for approximately 12% of the sample. Reading the label with the study, this specimen's treatment or condition is: around 19 received Ad26.COV2.S at low or high dose, single or two shots; about 5 received placebo; per-sample allocation not given. For vaccine and placebo recipients, repertoires were sequenced using samples collected on day 63 after the first injection.

The starting material was peripheral blood, obtained in a trial of Ad26.COV2.S vaccine versus placebo. The source of these receptors is a person aged 18 to 59 who received the Ad26.COV2.S COVID-19 vaccine or a placebo.

This chain joins TRBV19 and TRBJ2-5; D is possibly TRBD2 (6 bases). CDR1 and CDR2 from the germline V gene are LNHDA and SQIVND (reference sequence). The CDR3 covers 15 residues. The ends were cut back, 3 bases at V and 5 bases at J, with 16 bases in the middle. The CDR3 region is CASSIWGEPGETQYF. CDR3 in DNA: TGTGCCAGTAGTATCTGGGGGGAGCCCGGGGAGACCCAGTACTTC. The full variable domain, with the rest looked up from reference TRBV19 and TRBJ2-5, is DGGITQSPKYLFRKEGQNVTLSCEQNLNHDAMYWYRQDPGQGLRLIYYSQIVNDFQKGDIAEGYSVSREKKESFPLTVTSAQKNPTAFYLCASSIWGEPGETQYFGPGTRLLVL.

The rearrangement joins TRBV6-5 to TRBJ1-2; D is perhaps TRBD1 (6 bases). V lost 5 bases and J lost 5, with 15 bases in between. This CDR3 spans 14 amino acids. CDR1 and CDR2 from the germline V gene are MNHEY and SVGAGI. The CDR3 bases are TGTGCCAGCAGTACCTCGGGGGGCCGGTATGGCTACACCTTC. Residues: CASSTSGGRYGYTF.

The gene calls are TRBV5-1 and TRBJ2-7; 11 bases match TRBD2. Germline V gene sequence: CDR1 SGHRS, CDR2 YFSETQ. The V segment lost 0 bases and the J segment 3 bases; nucleotides outside the gene matches: 2. CDR3 length: 15 residues. CDR3 region: CASSLVTSGSYEQYF. In DNA, the CDR3 is TGCGCCAGCAGCTTGGTAACTAGCGGGAGCTACGAGCAGTACTTC.